Listed here are 27 T cell receptor beta chains from one sample, sequenced in a study of human T cells and chemical hapten exposure. Time point of the sample: patch test 2, 6 weeks after DPC sensitization. Treatment noted: therapeutic diphenylcyclopropenone sensitization with weekly scalp DPC. Using its own MiXCR run on the RACE reads, TCRdb lists one record per CDR3 protein. The data contain about 140,000 distinct CDR3 sequences, 10% to 15% of them singletons. The sample in question was whole blood, obtained in connection with sensitization to the hapten diphenylcyclopropenone (DPC). The receptors originated from a woman in her fifties or sixties with alopecia areata. Some clones in this sample may be carry-over from other donors' samples.

The chain has TRBV3-1 and TRBJ1-1, with 7 bases aligning to TRBD1. The J segment lost 12 bases and the V segment lost 0 bases, leaving 13 bases of the junction unmatched. The CDR3 contains 15 residues. The V gene's germline CDR1 is LGHDT and CDR2 YNNKEL (reference sequence). The CDR3 loop reads CASSQDPGTASTSFF. For the CDR3, the DNA is TGTGCCAGCAGCCAAGATCCCGGGACAGCAAGTACCTCTTTCTTT.

This clonotype was recorded a few times. The J gene is TRBJ2-1, the V gene TRBV20-1, with D possibly matching TRBD2 (6 bases). Germline lookup yields CDR1 DFQATT and CDR2 SNEGSKA (reference sequence). The CDR3 runs 14 residues. The V end was cut by 0 bases, the J end by 7 bases, with 13 bases between. The CDR3 spells CSARDGSAGNEQFF. CDR3 DNA: TGCAGTGCTAGAGACGGGAGTGCCGGGAATGAGCAGTTCTTC.

This clonotype was recorded a few times. This chain links TRBV30 with TRBJ1-4; weak D call: TRBD1 (5 bases). Germline V gene data show CDR1 as GTSNPN and CDR2 as SVGIG (reference sequence). CDR3 length: 14 amino acids. V was shortened by 2 bases and J by 5 bases, with 12 bases between the two germline ends. This chain's CDR3 is CAWSIRGINEKLFF. The DNA of the CDR3 is TGTGCCTGGAGTATACGGGGGATAAATGAAAAACTGTTTTTT.

This clonotype has only a few counts. V usage is TRBV6-5 and J usage is TRBJ2-3; 9 bases align to TRBD1. CDR3 size: 16 residues. With 2 bases clipped from V and 1 base from J, the junction kept 4 bases outside the gene matches. Germline values: CDR1 MNHEY, CDR2 SVGAGI. CDR3 protein: CASSYGDRVGTDTQYF. The DNA for the CDR3 is TGTGCCAGCAGTTACGGGGACAGGGTTGGCACAGATACGCAGTATTTT.

This clonotype was counted at least ten times. The chain is built from TRBV28 and TRBJ1-5; D not certain. Germline V lookup: CDR1 MDHEN, CDR2 SYDVKM. V was shortened by 7 bases and J by 5 bases, with 12 bases between the two germline ends. The CDR3 runs to 13 residues. The CDR3 sequence: CASTVGTYQPQHF. CDR3 in DNA: TGTGCCAGCACAGTCGGTACCTATCAGCCCCAGCATTTT.

This clonotype was observed at least ten times. The CDR3 region has the DNA TGTGCCAGCAGCTTAGGGGGAGTAACAGATACGCAGTATTTT. Translating it yields CASSLGGVTDTQYF. The V gene is TRBV7-2, the J gene TRBJ2-3; TRBD2 is a possible D gene (5 bases). The CDR3 is made up of 14 amino acids. V was shortened by 1 base and J by 3 bases, with 8 bases between the two germline ends. The germline gives CDR1 SGHTA, CDR2 FQGNSA.

V and J are TRBV5-1 and TRBJ2-5; 12 bases map to TRBD2. V lost 1 base, J lost 4 bases, and 2 bases stayed unmatched. This CDR3 is built from 15 residues. Germline-derived CDR1 and CDR2 are SGHRS and YFSETQ. CDR3 sequence reads: CASSLQTSGRETQYF. CDR3 DNA: TGCGCCAGCAGCTTGCAGACTAGCGGGAGAGAGACCCAGTACTTC.

The table lists this clonotype with a few counts. The CDR3 loop reads CASSQAPPAGRYEQYF. The DNA of the CDR3 is TGTGCCAGCAGCCAAGCCCCCCCAGCGGGAAGATACGAGCAGTACTTC. The J gene is TRBJ2-7, the V gene TRBV3-1, with 7 positions matching TRBD2. Per germline, CDR1 LGHDT and CDR2 YNNKEL (reference sequence). The trim removed 1 base at V and 4 bases at J, leaving 10 bases unmatched. This CDR3 has 16 residues.

This chain uses TRBV27 with TRBJ2-2; TRBD1 aligns across 8 bases. V gave up 1 base and J gave up 0 bases; unmatched junction bases: 1. The CDR3 has 16 residues. Germline CDR1 reads MNHEY; CDR2 reads SMNVEV (reference sequence). DNA of the CDR3: TGTGCCAGCAGTTTATTGGGACAGGCGAACACCGGGGAGCTGTTTTTT. Amino acid sequence: CASSLLGQANTGELFF.

The table lists this clonotype with a few counts. This rearrangement joins TRBV11-2 to TRBJ2-3; D is unresolved. Germline assignment: CDR1 SGHAT and CDR2 FQNNGV. V was trimmed by 3 bases and J by 0 bases, leaving 7 bases between them. CDR3 length: 14 amino acids. The CDR3 DNA reads TGTGCCAGCAGCTTTGAGGAAAGCACAGATACGCAGTATTTT. Translation: CASSFEESTDTQYF.

In its sample, this clonotype was seen many times. The V gene is TRBV28, the J gene TRBJ1-2; maybe TRBD1 (5 bases). Germline CDR1 is MDHEN and CDR2 is SYDVKM. The CDR3 is 15 amino acids. V lost 10 bases and J 3 bases, leaving 21 bases between the germline ends. This CDR3 is CAILGQVGLDYGYTF. Here the CDR3 DNA reads TGTGCCATCTTGGGGCAGGTCGGTTTGGACTATGGCTACACCTTC.

The gene calls are TRBV29-1 and TRBJ2-1, with D tentatively TRBD1 or TRBD2 (5 bases each). With 4 bases removed from V and 8 bases from J, the gap between germline ends came to 12 bases. The germline V gene encodes CDR1 SQVTM and CDR2 ANQGSEA. This CDR3 is 12 amino acids long. DNA for the CDR3: TGCAGCGTTGGGGGGAGAAGGCATGAGCAGTTCTTC. Amino acid sequence: CSVGGRRHEQFF.

The J gene is TRBJ1-1, the V gene TRBV4-2; no firm D call. V was shortened by 0 bases and J by 3 bases, with 5 bases between the two germline ends. The CDR3 has 13 residues. The germline V gene encodes CDR1 LGHNA and CDR2 YNFKEQ. The CDR3 DNA follows: TGTGCCAGCAGCCAAGATATCGACACTGAAGCTTTCTTT. Protein sequence: CASSQDIDTEAFF.

This sequence joins TRBV7-9 and TRBJ2-3, with 7 bases identical to TRBD2. This CDR3 is built from 16 residues. Germline V gene sequence: CDR1 SEHNR, CDR2 FQNEAQ (reference sequence). V gave up 1 base and J gave up 2 bases; unmatched junction bases: 6. As DNA, the CDR3 is TGTGCCAGCAGCTTAGGGAGCGGGAACCCCACAGATACGCAGTATTTT. Amino acid sequence: CASSLGSGNPTDTQYF.

The chain links TRBV7-3 to TRBJ1-1; TRBD1 aligns across 8 bases. Germline values: CDR1 SGHTA, CDR2 FQGTGA. The CDR3 runs to 17 residues. J was trimmed by 2 bases and V by 3 bases; bases with no gene match: 11. The CDR3 protein is CASSLEGAGGPNTEAFF. In DNA, the CDR3 is TGTGCCAGCAGCTTGGAAGGCGCAGGGGGCCCCAACACTGAAGCTTTCTTT. Looking up the rest from reference TRBV7-3 and TRBJ1-1 gives the full variable domain: GAGVSQTPSNKVTEKGKYVELRCDPISGHTALYWYRQSLGQGPEFLIYFQGTGAADDSGLPNDRFFAVRPEGSVSTLKIQRTERGDSAVYLCASSLEGAGGPNTEAFFGQGTRLTVV.

The chain is built from TRBV5-4 and TRBJ1-2, with unresolved D. Germline V gives CDR1 SGHNT, CDR2 YYREEE (reference sequence). Trimming removed 4 bases from V and 2 bases from J, with 6 bases in between. The CDR3 loop spans 12 amino acids. The CDR3 nucleotides are TGTGCCAGCAGCCAATCGAACTATGGCTACACCTTC. Amino acid sequence: CASSQSNYGYTF.

The table lists this clonotype with a count of one. The rearrangement links TRBV6-2 or TRBV6-3 to TRBJ2-7, with D uncertain. The CDR3 contains 11 residues. Germline assignment: CDR1 MNHEY and CDR2 SVGEGT. V lost 2 bases, J lost 6 bases, and 5 bases lay in between. The DNA of the CDR3 is TGTGCCAGCAGTTACGTGGGCGAGCAGTACTTC. It is translated as CASSYVGEQYF.

This clonotype appeared a few times. V gene TRBV4-2 combines with J gene TRBJ2-1; D ambiguous. Per germline, CDR1 LGHNA and CDR2 YNFKEQ. Trimming took off 3 bases at V and 5 bases at J, with 11 bases between the two ends. The CDR3 consists of 14 residues. The CDR3 loop reads CASSQRLSNNEQFF. The CDR3 nucleotides read TGTGCCAGCAGCCAGAGGCTATCTAACAATGAGCAGTTCTTC.

Many counts were recorded for this clonotype. V usage is TRBV29-1 and J usage is TRBJ2-3, with 8 bases that match TRBD1. CDR1 and CDR2 from the germline V gene are SQVTM and ANQGSEA. The CDR3 loop spans 13 amino acids. V shed 8 bases and J 1 base; nucleotides not matched to a gene: 5. CDR3 amino acids: CSSDRGGTDTQYF. Here the CDR3 DNA reads TGCAGCTCTGACAGGGGTGGCACAGATACGCAGTATTTT.

V usage is TRBV7-6 and J usage is TRBJ2-2, with D perhaps being TRBD1 or TRBD2 (5 bases each). Trimming removed 0 bases at V and 4 bases at J, with 18 bases between. CDR1 SGHVS and CDR2 FNYEAQ come from the germline V gene. The CDR3 sequence is 18 residues long. CDR3 sequence (DNA): TGTGCCAGCAGCTTAGCCCCAGGGCCCGGAGGAGTCACCGGGGAGCTGTTTTTT. This encodes CASSLAPGPGGVTGELFF.

The CDR3 nucleotides read TGCAGTGCTAGAGAGGGATTGGGGGGCTCCTACGAGCAGTACTTC. Protein sequence: CSAREGLGGSYEQYF. The gene calls are TRBV20-1 and TRBJ2-7; tentative D call: TRBD2 (6 bases). This CDR3 is 15 amino acids long. The V end was cut by 0 bases, the J end by 0 bases, with 12 bases between. The V gene's germline CDR1 is DFQATT and CDR2 SNEGSKA (reference sequence).

This clonotype was counted a few times. V is TRBV3-1 and J is TRBJ1-1; 11 bases line up with TRBD1. V shed 4 bases and J 0 bases; nucleotides not matched to a gene: 4. The CDR3 is 16 residues long. Germline lookup yields CDR1 LGHDT and CDR2 YNNKEL (reference sequence). CDR3 in amino acids: CASSPRDRGLNTEAFF. DNA for the CDR3: TGTGCCAGCAGCCCTAGGGACAGGGGGTTGAACACTGAAGCTTTCTTT.

This clonotype was recorded many times. CDR3 nucleotides: TGCGCCAGCAGCCAAGGAAGACTCGACGGTGGGCGAGATACGCAGTATTTT. Its translation is CASSQGRLDGGRDTQYF. V and J are TRBV5-1 and TRBJ2-3; no clear D. V was cut by 4 bases and J by 5 bases, with 23 bases left in between. The CDR3 contains 17 residues. The germline V gene has CDR1 SGHRS and CDR2 YFSETQ.

This clonotype was seen a few times. The CDR3: CASSPRTGWGQGESYEQYF. The CDR3 DNA follows: TGTGCCAGCAGTCCCCGGACAGGGTGGGGACAGGGGGAATCCTACGAGCAGTACTTC. V is TRBV27 and J is TRBJ2-7, with TRBD1 identical over 11 bases. Germline V gives CDR1 MNHEY, CDR2 SMNVEV (reference sequence). CDR3 length equals 19 residues. Trimming cost V 5 bases and J 1 base; bases outside gene matches: 16.

This clonotype was counted between two and nine times. The V call is TRBV7-3, the J call TRBJ2-1; TRBD2 matches at 9 bases. In germline, CDR1 is SGHTA, CDR2 FQGTGA. J was trimmed by 3 bases and V by 2 bases; bases with no gene match: 2. CDR3 size: 15 residues. As DNA, the CDR3 is TGTGCCAGCAGCTTAGAGCGGGGGGTCTACAATGAGCAGTTCTTC. Its protein is CASSLERGVYNEQFF.

This clonotype was seen more than once but under ten times. This chain uses TRBV20-1 with TRBJ2-2; 8 bases map to TRBD2. CDR1 is DFQATT, CDR2 SNEGSKA, per germline (reference sequence). V lost 0 bases and J lost 4; bases outside the gene matches: 7. The CDR3 is made up of 16 amino acids. The CDR3 DNA sequence: TGCAGTGCTAGAGATCGAGCGGGAGCGGGCACCGGGGAGCTGTTTTTT. This sequence encodes CSARDRAGAGTGELFF.

The rearrangement uses TRBV7-8 and TRBJ2-4; 10 bases fit TRBD1. Germline V gives CDR1 SGHVS, CDR2 FQNEAQ. With 4 bases clipped from V and 2 bases from J, the junction kept 5 bases outside the gene matches. CDR3 length: 16 amino acids. This CDR3 reads CASSSRQGATKNIQYF. DNA of the CDR3: TGTGCCAGCAGCTCTCGACAGGGGGCGACCAAAAACATTCAGTACTTC.